A selection of T cell receptor beta chains follows, all from one sample in a study of blood T cell repertoires in COVID-19. Here immunoSEQ multiplex PCR was the method, and the copy in TCRdb shows in-frame clones only, minus some. The sample lists about 31,000 clones; about 90% were seen once. Sequencing was done on a sample of peripheral blood. Receptors originate from a human donor in a cohort sampled during active COVID-19. The CDR3 runs from the conserved cysteine through the conserved F or W.

>TRBV5-4|TRBJ1-6
CASSLGDSVSAPLHF
>TRBV6-5|TRBJ1-5
CASKSQSQGVQPQHF
>TRBV6-5|TRBJ1-1
CASSTHGGGYTEAFF
>TRBV6-6|TRBJ1-5
CASSYSIGGEQPQHF
>TRBV19|TRBJ1-3
CASSLFSGNTIYF
>TRBV7-6|TRBJ2-5
CASSPGQGQETQYF
>TRBV2|TRBJ1-5
CASSGPLDRFVLNQPQHF
>TRBV27|TRBJ2-2
CATKESFHGELFF
>TRBV10-3|TRBJ2-3
CAISGIYFGVTDTQYF
>TRBV3-1/TRBV3-2|TRBJ2-5
CASSQDPFSGEETQYF
>TRBV29-1|TRBJ2-1
CSVEGLRERTYNEQFF
>TRBV7-9|TRBJ2-1
CASGDSVQYDNEQFF
>TRBV5-1|TRBJ2-6
CASSRGPGSGANVLTF
>TRBV7-2|TRBJ2-3
CASRTLGGDTQYF
>TRBV5-1|TRBJ1-2
CASSNGDSSYGYTF
>TRBV7-2|TRBJ1-1
CASSFFRVNSEAFF
>TRBV6-5|TRBJ1-6
CASSYVGTGNSPLHF
>TRBV27|TRBJ1-6
CASRGGPINSPLHF
>TRBV20-1|TRBJ1-1
CSARDPLEAFF
>TRBV7-2|TRBJ1-1
CASSTESMNTEAFF
>TRBV7-8|TRBJ2-2
CASSATGVGELFF
>TRBV6-5|TRBJ1-5
CASSYGAEDQPQHF
>TRBV19|TRBJ1-4
CASSIAWGEKLFF
>TRBV13|TRBJ1-1
CASSSGTGVEAFF
>TRBV10-3|TRBJ2-1
CAISPGTGGSSYNEQFF
>TRBV19|TRBJ1-2
CASSITRGEGYTF
>TRBV6-6|TRBJ2-1
CASSYGRSNEQFF
>TRBV27|TRBJ1-6
CASRPDRGVYNSPLHF
>TRBV30|TRBJ2-2
CAWQGQGNTGELFF
>TRBV6-6|TRBJ1-2
CASSFLPVVDGYTF
>TRBV11-2|TRBJ1-2
CASSLDRGSYGYTF
>TRBV29-1|TRBJ2-3
CSGKSGTGGPDTQYF
>TRBV10-3|TRBJ1-3
CAIRPSTSTNGNTIYF
>TRBV12-3/TRBV12-4|TRBJ1-1
CASRRDSLSF
>TRBV10-3|TRBJ1-1
CATEGQRNTEAFF
>TRBV19|TRBJ1-3
CASSVDSVSGNTIYF
>TRBV3-1/TRBV3-2|TRBJ2-5
CASSWAAGETQYF
>TRBV7-8|TRBJ2-2
CASSLAGGTANTGELFF
>TRBV19|TRBJ1-2
CASSIAGELNGYTF
>TRBV7-9|TRBJ1-5
CASSFSSNQPQHF
>TRBV6-5|TRBJ1-3
CASRSDSASGNTIYF
>TRBV5-1|TRBJ2-6
CASSPGGSGANVLTF
>TRBV5-1|TRBJ2-3
CASSGVLAGGPTDTQYF
>TRBV30|TRBJ2-5
CAWSGSGETQYF
>TRBV6-5|TRBJ1-2
CASSTGTAQTGYTF